This T cell receptor (beta chain) was obtained from a study of cytomegalovirus exposure and HLA in healthy donors. The method was immunoSEQ multiplex PCR; TCRdb's version includes in-frame clones alone and lacks a portion of them. The table lists approximately 70,000 clones, around 95% of them singletons. CDR3 size: 13 residues. CDR1 MDHEN and CDR2 SYDVKM come from the germline V gene. The ends were cut back, 6 bases at V and 5 bases at J, with 11 bases in the middle. This chain links TRBV28 with TRBJ2-1; weak D call: TRBD1 (6 bases). The sequenced material came from PBMCs. This sequence was found in a young woman in good health and CMV-seronegative. Here the CDR3 DNA reads TGTGCCAGCAGCATCCGGACAGACAATGAGCAGTTCTTC. It yields the protein CASSIRTDNEQFF.